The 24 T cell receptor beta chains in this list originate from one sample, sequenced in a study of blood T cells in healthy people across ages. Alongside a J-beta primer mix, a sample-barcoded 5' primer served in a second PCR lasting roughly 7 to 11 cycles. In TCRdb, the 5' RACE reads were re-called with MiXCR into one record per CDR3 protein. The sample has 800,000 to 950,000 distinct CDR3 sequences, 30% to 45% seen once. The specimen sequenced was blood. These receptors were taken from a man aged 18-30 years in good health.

The CDR3 DNA reads TGCGCCAGCACCTCCGACCGCTCTGGGGCCAACGTCCTGACTTTC. Its translation is CASTSDRSGANVLTF. The V and J genes are TRBV5-1 and TRBJ2-6; D unclear. CDR3 length equals 15 residues. The V and J ends lost 6 bases and 0 bases respectively, with 10 bases between them. Germline CDR1 and CDR2: SGHRS and YFSETQ.

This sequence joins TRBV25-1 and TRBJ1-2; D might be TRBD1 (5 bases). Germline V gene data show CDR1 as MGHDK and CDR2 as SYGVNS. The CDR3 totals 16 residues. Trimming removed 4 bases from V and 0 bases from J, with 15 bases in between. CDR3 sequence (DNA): TGTGCCAGCAGTGGAGTACAGGTCCTAACTAACTATGGCTACACCTTC. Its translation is CASSGVQVLTNYGYTF.

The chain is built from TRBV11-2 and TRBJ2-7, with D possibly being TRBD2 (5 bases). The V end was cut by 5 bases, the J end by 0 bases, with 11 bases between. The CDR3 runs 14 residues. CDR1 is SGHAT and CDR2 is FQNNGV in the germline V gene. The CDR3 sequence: CASSVAWSSYEQYF. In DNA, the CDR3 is TGTGCCAGCAGCGTAGCGTGGAGCTCCTACGAGCAGTACTTC.

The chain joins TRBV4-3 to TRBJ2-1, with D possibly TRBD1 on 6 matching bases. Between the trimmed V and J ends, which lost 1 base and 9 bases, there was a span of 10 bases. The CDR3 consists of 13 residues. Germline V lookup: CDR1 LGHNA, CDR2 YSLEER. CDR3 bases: TGCGCCAGCAGCCAAGGCGGCAGGGGTGAGCAGTTCTTC. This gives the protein CASSQGGRGEQFF.

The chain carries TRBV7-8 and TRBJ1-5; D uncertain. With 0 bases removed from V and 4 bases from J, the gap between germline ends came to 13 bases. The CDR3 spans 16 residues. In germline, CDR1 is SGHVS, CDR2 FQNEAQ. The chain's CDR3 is CASSLAGRIWNQPQHF. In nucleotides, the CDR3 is TGTGCCAGCAGCTTAGCGGGTAGGATATGGAATCAGCCCCAGCATTTT.

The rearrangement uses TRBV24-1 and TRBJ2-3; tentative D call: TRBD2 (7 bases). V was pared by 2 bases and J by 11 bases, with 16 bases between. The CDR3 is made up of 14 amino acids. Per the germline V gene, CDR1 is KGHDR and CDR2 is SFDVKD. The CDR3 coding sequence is TGTGCCACCAGTGATTGGGGGGGCTCCGGCGGGCAGTATTTT. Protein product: CATSDWGGSGGQYF.

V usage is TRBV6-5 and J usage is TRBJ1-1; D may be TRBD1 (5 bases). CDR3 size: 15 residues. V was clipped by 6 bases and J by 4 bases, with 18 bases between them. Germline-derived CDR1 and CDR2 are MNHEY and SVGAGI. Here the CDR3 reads CASRLTDTKVTEAFF. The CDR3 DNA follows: TGTGCCAGCAGGCTCACGGACACGAAGGTCACTGAAGCTTTCTTT.

The CDR3: CASSVQGAREQFF. The DNA of the CDR3 is TGTGCCAGCAGTGTACAGGGGGCAAGGGAGCAGTTCTTC. J is TRBJ2-1 and V is TRBV12-3 or TRBV12-4; 9 positions agree with TRBD1. Trimming at V came to 5 bases and at J to 10 bases, leaving 6 bases not matched to a gene. The CDR3 totals 13 residues.

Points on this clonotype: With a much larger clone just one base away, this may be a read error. CDR3 protein: CASSPCGETQYF. In DNA form, the CDR3 reads TGTGCCAGCAGTCCTTGCGGAGAGACCCAGTACTTC. The chain joins TRBV12-3 or TRBV12-4 to TRBJ2-5; D gene uncertain. The CDR3 totals 12 residues. The germline V and J ends were trimmed by 5 bases and 4 bases, with 8 bases remaining between them.

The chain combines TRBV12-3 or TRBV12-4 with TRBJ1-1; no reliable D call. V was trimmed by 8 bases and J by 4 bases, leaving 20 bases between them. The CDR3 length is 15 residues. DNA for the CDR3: TGTGCCAGCGGTCCGGGCGGCGGCAGGCCCACTGAAGCTTTCTTT. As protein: CASGPGGGRPTEAFF.

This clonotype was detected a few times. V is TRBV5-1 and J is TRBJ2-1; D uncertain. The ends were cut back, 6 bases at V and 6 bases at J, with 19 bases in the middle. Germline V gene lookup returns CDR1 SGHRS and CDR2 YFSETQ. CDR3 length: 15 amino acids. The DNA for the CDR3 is TGCGCCAGCACCCCGGATGGGGTTAAAGGCAATGAGCAGTTCTTC. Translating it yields CASTPDGVKGNEQFF.

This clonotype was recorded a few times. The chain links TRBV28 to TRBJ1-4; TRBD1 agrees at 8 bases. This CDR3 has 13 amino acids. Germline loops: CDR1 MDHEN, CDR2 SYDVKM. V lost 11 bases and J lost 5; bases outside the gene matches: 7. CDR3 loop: CAAFRTGNEKLFF. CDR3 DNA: TGTGCCGCATTTCGGACAGGGAATGAAAAACTGTTTTTT.

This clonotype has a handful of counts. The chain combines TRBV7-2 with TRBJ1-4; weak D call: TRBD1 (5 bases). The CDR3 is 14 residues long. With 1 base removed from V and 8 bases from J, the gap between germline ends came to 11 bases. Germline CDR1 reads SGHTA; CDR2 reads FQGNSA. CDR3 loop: CASSLGQQGEKLFF. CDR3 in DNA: TGTGCCAGCAGCTTAGGGCAGCAGGGCGAAAAACTGTTTTTT. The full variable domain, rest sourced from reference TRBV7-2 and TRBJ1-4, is GAGVSQSPSNKVTEKGKDVELRCDPISGHTALYWYRQSLGQGLEFLIYFQGNSAPDKSGLPSDRFSAERTGGSVSTLTIQRTQQEDSAVYLCASSLGQQGEKLFFGSGTQLSVL.

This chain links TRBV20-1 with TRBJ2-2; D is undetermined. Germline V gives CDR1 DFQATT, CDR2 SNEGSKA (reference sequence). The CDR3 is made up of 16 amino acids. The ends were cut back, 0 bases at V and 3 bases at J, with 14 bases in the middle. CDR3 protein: CSARDRQAEDTGELFF. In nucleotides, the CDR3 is TGCAGTGCTAGAGATCGCCAGGCAGAGGACACCGGGGAGCTGTTTTTT.

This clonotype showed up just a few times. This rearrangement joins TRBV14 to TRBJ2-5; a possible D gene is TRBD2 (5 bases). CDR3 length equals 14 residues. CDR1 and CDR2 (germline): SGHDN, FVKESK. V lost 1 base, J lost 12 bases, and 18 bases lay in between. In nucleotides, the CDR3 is TGTGCCAGCAGCCAAGTCATCCGGCGGGCCGCTAAGTACTTC. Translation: CASSQVIRRAAKYF. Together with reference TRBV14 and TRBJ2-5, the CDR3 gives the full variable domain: EAGVTQFPSHSVIEKGQTVTLRCDPISGHDNLYWYRRVMGKEIKFLLHFVKESKQDESGMPNNRFLAERTGGTYSTLKVQPAELEDSGVYFCASSQVIRRAAKYFGPGTRLLVL.

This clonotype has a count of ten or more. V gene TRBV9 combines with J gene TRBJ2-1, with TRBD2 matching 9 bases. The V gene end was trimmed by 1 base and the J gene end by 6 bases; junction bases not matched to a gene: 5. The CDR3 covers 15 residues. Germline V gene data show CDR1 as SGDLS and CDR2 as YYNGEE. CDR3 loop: CASSVSAGGFNEQFF. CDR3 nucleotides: TGTGCCAGCAGCGTAAGTGCGGGGGGGTTCAATGAGCAGTTCTTC.

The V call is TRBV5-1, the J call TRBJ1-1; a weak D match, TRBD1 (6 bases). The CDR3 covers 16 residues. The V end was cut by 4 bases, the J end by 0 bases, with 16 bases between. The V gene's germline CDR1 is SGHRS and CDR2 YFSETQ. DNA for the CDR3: TGCGCCAGCAGCCCCTCCCGAGACAGGATGAACACTGAAGCTTTCTTT. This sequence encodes CASSPSRDRMNTEAFF.

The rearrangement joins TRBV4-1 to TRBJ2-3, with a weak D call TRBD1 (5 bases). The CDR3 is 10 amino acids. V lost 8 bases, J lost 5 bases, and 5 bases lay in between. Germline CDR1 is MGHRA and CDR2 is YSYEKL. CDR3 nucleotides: TGCGCCAGCCAGGGAGATACGCAGTATTTT. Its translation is CASQGDTQYF.

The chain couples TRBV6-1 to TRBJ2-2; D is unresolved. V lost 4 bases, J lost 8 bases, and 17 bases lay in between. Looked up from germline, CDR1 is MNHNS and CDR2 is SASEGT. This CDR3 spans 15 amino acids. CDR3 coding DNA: TGTGCCAGCAGTGGAAAAGACTGGGTGGCGGGGGAGCTGTTTTTT. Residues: CASSGKDWVAGELFF.

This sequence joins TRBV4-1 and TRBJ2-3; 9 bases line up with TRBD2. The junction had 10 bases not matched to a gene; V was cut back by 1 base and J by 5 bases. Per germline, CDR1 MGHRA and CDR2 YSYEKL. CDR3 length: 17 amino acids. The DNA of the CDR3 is TGCGCCAGCAGCCAAGGAACCGGCGGGGGGGTCAGAGATACGCAGTATTTT. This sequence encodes CASSQGTGGGVRDTQYF.

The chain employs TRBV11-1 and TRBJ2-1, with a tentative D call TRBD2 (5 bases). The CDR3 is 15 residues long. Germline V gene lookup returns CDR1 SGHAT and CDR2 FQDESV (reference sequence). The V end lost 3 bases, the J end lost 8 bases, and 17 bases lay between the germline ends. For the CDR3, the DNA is TGTGCCAGCAGCTTGAGGGCGCCTTCGTACGATGAGCAGTTCTTC. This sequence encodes CASSLRAPSYDEQFF.

This CDR3 reads CASMGRAGQPQHF. In DNA form, the CDR3 reads TGTGCCAGCATGGGCAGGGCCGGGCAGCCCCAGCATTTT. The rearrangement joins TRBV2 to TRBJ1-5, with a tentative D call TRBD1 (5 bases). Trimming shortened V by 7 bases and J by 7 bases, and 14 bases separated the two germline ends. CDR3 length equals 13 residues. In germline, CDR1 is SNHLY, CDR2 FYNNEI.

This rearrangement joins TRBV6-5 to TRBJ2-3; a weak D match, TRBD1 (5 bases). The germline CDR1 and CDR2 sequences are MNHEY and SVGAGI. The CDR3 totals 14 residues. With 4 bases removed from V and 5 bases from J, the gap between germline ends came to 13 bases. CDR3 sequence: CASSSSGWEDTQYF. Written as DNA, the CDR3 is TGTGCCAGCAGTTCTTCAGGGTGGGAAGATACGCAGTATTTT.

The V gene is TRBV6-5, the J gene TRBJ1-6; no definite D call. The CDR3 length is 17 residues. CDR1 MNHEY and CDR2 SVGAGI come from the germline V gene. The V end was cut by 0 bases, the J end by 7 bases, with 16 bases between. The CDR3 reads CASSYSRSTAGNSPLHF. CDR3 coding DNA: TGTGCCAGCAGTTACTCCCGATCGACTGCGGGCAATTCACCCCTCCACTTT.